The 20 T cell receptor beta chains below all came from one sample that was sequenced in a study of T cells in Graves' hyperthyroidism and ophthalmopathy. RNA transcripts provided the source from which TCR beta CDR3 regions were amplified. First-round RT-PCR with HTBI primers amplified the TCR CDR3 region. Each CDR3 protein is one row after TCRdb ran MiXCR on the multiplex PCR reads. Of a few hundred thousand distinct CDR3 sequences in the sample, roughly 18% were seen once. Sequences were obtained from blood. The receptors originated from a woman aged 50 to 60 with Graves' hyperthyroidism.

There are many counts of this clonotype. The chain employs TRBV28 and TRBJ2-1; 7 bases align to TRBD2. This CDR3 spans 14 amino acids. The germline CDR1 and CDR2 sequences are MDHEN and SYDVKM. Trimming cost V 5 bases and J 6 bases; bases outside gene matches: 7. Here the CDR3 DNA reads TGTGCCAGCAGTCAAACTAGCGTAATCAATGAGCAGTTCTTC. Its protein product is CASSQTSVINEQFF. Full variable domain (rest looked up from reference TRBV28 and TRBJ2-1): DVKVTQSSRYLVKRTGEKVFLECVQDMDHENMFWYRQDPGLGLRLIYFSYDVKMKEKGDIPEGYSVSREKKERFSLILESASTNQTSMYLCASSQTSVINEQFFGPGTRLTVL.

In this sample, this clonotype turned up many times. DNA of the CDR3: TGTGCCAGCAGTTTCAGCACAGGGGGCACAGATACGCAGTATTTT. This translates into CASSFSTGGTDTQYF. The chain couples TRBV28 to TRBJ2-3, with 7 nucleotides matching TRBD1. CDR1 and CDR2 (germline): MDHEN, SYDVKM. J lost 1 base, V lost 3 bases, and 4 bases had no gene match. This CDR3 region has 15 residues.

The table lists this clonotype with a few counts. This sequence joins TRBV20-1 and TRBJ2-1; 9 bases align to TRBD2. With 1 base clipped from V and 8 bases from J, the junction kept 12 bases outside the gene matches. The germline CDR1 and CDR2 sequences are DFQATT and SNEGSKA (reference sequence). This CDR3 is built from 16 residues. This CDR3 reads CSARVPLAGRRDEQFF. In DNA, the CDR3 is TGCAGTGCTAGAGTTCCCCTAGCGGGGAGGAGGGATGAGCAGTTCTTC.

This clonotype was counted ten times or more. V and J are TRBV12-3 or TRBV12-4 and TRBJ1-4; D not resolved. The CDR3 length is 14 residues. Trimming took 4 bases from V and 2 from J, leaving 8 bases between them. CDR3 DNA sequence: TGTGCCAGCAGTTCGCAGGTGACTAATGAAAAACTGTTTTTT. It specifies CASSSQVTNEKLFF.

The CDR3 region has the DNA TGTGCCAGCAGCTTTGGGACAACCCGGACCGGGGAGCTGTTTTTT. Translation gives CASSFGTTRTGELFF. The chain recombines TRBV7-9 with TRBJ2-2; a weak D match, TRBD1 (6 bases). V was shortened by 3 bases and J by 5 bases, with 13 bases between the two germline ends. The CDR3 runs 15 residues. Germline V gene lookup returns CDR1 SEHNR and CDR2 FQNEAQ (reference sequence).

This clonotype was observed a few times. The J gene is TRBJ2-7, the V gene TRBV5-1; 11 bases are shared with TRBD2. CDR1 and CDR2 (germline): SGHRS, YFSETQ. The V segment lost 3 bases and the J segment 5 bases; nucleotides outside the gene matches: 4. There are 14 residues in the CDR3. The CDR3 loop is CASSSSGRLDEQYF. In DNA form, the CDR3 reads TGCGCCAGCAGCTCTAGCGGGAGGCTCGACGAGCAGTACTTC.

In its sample, this clonotype was seen a few times. This chain uses TRBV9 with TRBJ2-1; 10 bases are shared with TRBD2. Germline CDR1 reads SGDLS; CDR2 reads YYNGEE. V dropped 4 bases and J dropped 3; count of bases not matched to a gene: 4. The CDR3 spans 15 residues. The CDR3 bases are TGTGCCAGCAGCCTACTAGCGGGAAACTACAATGAGCAGTTCTTC. It specifies CASSLLAGNYNEQFF. Variable domain in full (rest from reference TRBV9 and TRBJ2-1): DSGVTQTPKHLITATGQRVTLRCSPRSGDLSVYWYQQSLDQGLQFLIQYYNGEERAKGNILERFSAQQFPDLHSELNLSSLELGDSALYFCASSLLAGNYNEQFFGPGTRLTVL.

There are a few counts of this clonotype. The rearrangement links TRBV3-1 to TRBJ1-2; 7 bases map to TRBD1. Trimming cost V 1 base and J 4 bases; bases outside gene matches: 6. Germline lookup yields CDR1 LGHDT and CDR2 YNNKEL (reference sequence). The CDR3 sequence is 15 residues long. The CDR3 region is CASSQGQGTSYGYTF. In DNA form, the CDR3 reads TGTGCCAGCAGCCAAGGACAGGGAACCTCCTATGGCTACACCTTC.

The chain carries TRBV11-1 and TRBJ2-3; TRBD2 agrees at 12 bases. The CDR3 extends over 16 amino acids. Trimming took 7 bases from V and 1 from J; bases not matched to a gene: 6. CDR1 is SGHAT, CDR2 FQDESV, per germline (reference sequence). CDR3 region: CASNPASGGGTDTQYF. CDR3 coding DNA: TGTGCCAGCAACCCCGCTAGCGGGGGGGGCACAGATACGCAGTATTTT.

A remark on this clonotype: A much larger clone sits a single nucleotide away, making a read error possible. The chain links TRBV27 to TRBJ1-4; D is possibly TRBD1 (5 bases). Germline-derived CDR1 and CDR2 are MNHEY and SMNVEV (reference sequence). V gave up 10 bases and J gave up 5 bases, with 17 bases separating them. This CDR3 has 14 residues. The CDR3: CATARERTNEKLFF. In DNA, the CDR3 is TGTGCCACCGCAAGGGAGAGGACAAATGAAAAACTGTTTTTT.

This clonotype was counted only a few times. CDR3 bases: TGTGCCAGCAGCCTAGGAAGGGGCCCAAACACTGAAGCTTTCTTT. Protein product: CASSLGRGPNTEAFF. The J gene is TRBJ1-1, the V gene TRBV6-1; TRBD1 is a possible D gene (5 bases). The CDR3 is 15 residues long. Trimming took 6 bases from V and 2 from J, leaving 16 bases between them. The germline CDR1 and CDR2 sequences are MNHNS and SASEGT.

This sequence joins TRBV7-9 and TRBJ2-3; no clear D gene. Germline CDR1 and CDR2: SEHNR and FQNEAQ (reference sequence). The CDR3 runs to 12 residues. V lost 2 bases, J lost 3 bases, and 3 bases lay in between. In nucleotides, the CDR3 is TGTGCCAGCAGCTTACAAACAGATACGCAGTATTTT. Translating gives CASSLQTDTQYF.

This clonotype was observed many times. This chain uses TRBV6-6 with TRBJ1-1; D gene ambiguous. The CDR3 length is 11 residues. Trimming took 2 bases from V and 6 from J, leaving 4 bases between them. The germline CDR1 and CDR2 sequences are MNHNY and SVGAGI (reference sequence). CDR3 sequence (DNA): TGTGCCAGCAGTTACGGAGCTGAAGCTTTCTTT. Protein sequence: CASSYGAEAFF.

This clonotype was seen only a few times. V is TRBV5-1 and J is TRBJ1-2; TRBD1 aligns across 7 bases. Per the germline V gene, CDR1 is SGHRS and CDR2 is YFSETQ. The CDR3 has 16 residues. J lost 4 bases, V lost 4 bases, and 13 bases had no gene match. The CDR3 here is CASSNLPGQISYGYTF. The CDR3 coding sequence is TGCGCCAGCAGCAATTTACCGGGACAGATAAGCTATGGCTACACCTTC.

This chain connects TRBV20-1 to TRBJ1-5, with D hard to call. The CDR3 contains 12 residues. Germline CDR1 reads DFQATT; CDR2 reads SNEGSKA (reference sequence). V was clipped by 3 bases and J by 4 bases, with 7 bases between them. The CDR3 here is CSASTPNQPQHF. The CDR3 nucleotides are TGCAGTGCTAGCACACCAAATCAGCCCCAGCATTTT.

CDR3 sequence: CATSDLGQGATGELFF. The CDR3 nucleotides read TGTGCCACCAGTGATTTGGGACAGGGGGCCACCGGGGAGCTGTTTTTT. The chain uses TRBV24-1 and TRBJ2-2; 11 bases agree with TRBD1. Germline V gene lookup returns CDR1 KGHDR and CDR2 SFDVKD. The CDR3 consists of 16 residues. The J segment lost 4 bases and the V segment lost 0 bases, leaving 0 bases of the junction unmatched.

This clonotype appeared many times. The chain recombines TRBV11-2 with TRBJ1-4, with 8 bases identical to TRBD1. Germline V gene data show CDR1 as SGHAT and CDR2 as FQNNGV. J was trimmed by 0 bases and V by 1 base; bases with no gene match: 4. The CDR3 covers 17 residues. The CDR3 nucleotides are TGTGCCAGCAGCTTAGGCACAGGGGGGACAACTAATGAAAAACTGTTTTTT. It is translated as CASSLGTGGTTNEKLFF.

This chain links TRBV14 with TRBJ2-1, with D possibly matching TRBD2 (5 bases). V was trimmed by 0 bases and J by 4 bases, leaving 13 bases between them. This CDR3 spans 16 amino acids. Germline V gene sequence: CDR1 SGHDN, CDR2 FVKESK. DNA for the CDR3: TGTGCCAGCAGCCAAGATCCGGCGGGCCCGTACAATGAGCAGTTCTTC. Residues: CASSQDPAGPYNEQFF.

This clonotype was detected a few times. This chain links TRBV29-1 with TRBJ2-3; 11 bases map to TRBD2. The trim removed 6 bases at V and 6 bases at J, leaving 8 bases unmatched. Germline lookup yields CDR1 SQVTM and CDR2 ANQGSEA. The CDR3 sequence is 14 residues long. The CDR3 DNA reads TGCAGCGTCTCCCCGACTAGCGGGGTGGATACGCAGTATTTT. Amino acid sequence: CSVSPTSGVDTQYF.

The chain combines TRBV6-2 or TRBV6-3 with TRBJ2-5; 7 bases align to TRBD2. The CDR3 loop spans 16 amino acids. Germline trimming cut 6 bases from V and 0 bases from J; bases unmatched to any gene: 10. Germline V lookup: CDR1 MNHEY, CDR2 SVGEGT. The CDR3 loop reads CASRRGWGGDQETQYF. The CDR3 DNA follows: TGTGCCAGCAGGAGGGGTTGGGGGGGGGACCAAGAGACCCAGTACTTC.